This TCR beta chain was sequenced in a study of identical twins. With 3 bases removed from V and 3 bases from J, the gap between germline ends came to 24 bases. CDR3 length equals 17 residues. From germline, CDR1 is DFQATT and CDR2 SNEGSKA (reference sequence). TCRdb re-called the 5' RACE reads through MiXCR, storing one row per CDR3 protein. The sample has roughly 1.6 million distinct CDR3 sequences, around 33% seen once. This sequence joins TRBV20-1 and TRBJ2-7; a possible D gene is TRBD1 (7 bases). Specimen: cord blood. The receptor was isolated from a newborn girl in good health. CDR3 protein: CSARRRDRVREFYEQYF. CDR3 DNA: TGCAGTGCTAGGCGTCGAGACAGGGTACGGGAGTTCTACGAGCAGTACTTC.